This T cell receptor (beta chain) was identified during a study of T cells in Graves' hyperthyroidism and ophthalmopathy. Note on this clonotype: Its antigen is not known.

Amplification of TCR beta CDR3 regions was performed using RNA transcripts as template. The TCR CDR3 was amplified in a first-round RT-PCR using the HTBI primer set. TCRdb reprocessed the multiplex PCR reads via MiXCR and lists one record per CDR3 protein. The sample includes 500,000 to 750,000 distinct CDR3 sequences, roughly 50% of them seen just once. Patients were aged 18 to 65, had disease duration under 2 months, and had newly diagnosed hyperthyroidism. Study-wide findings and caveats: The model anticipated ophthalmopathy a median about 7.1 months pre-onset.

The V end was cut by 5 bases, the J end by 14 bases, with 18 bases between. Germline assignment: CDR1 SEHNR and CDR2 FQNEAQ (reference sequence). The CDR3 is made up of 12 amino acids. Sequencing was performed on peripheral blood or thyroid tissue (not recorded which). This TCR was recovered from a woman aged 18-29 years with Graves' hyperthyroidism. The V and J genes are TRBV7-9 and TRBJ1-1; D gene unclear. CDR3 amino acids: CASSLTSSEQFF. In DNA, the CDR3 is TGTGCCAGCAGCCTAACTAGCTCTGAGCAGTTCTTT. The whole variable domain, remainder taken from reference TRBV7-9 and TRBJ1-1, is DTGVSQNPRHKITKRGQNVTFRCDPISEHNRLYWYRQTLGQGPEFLTYFQNEAQLEKSRLLSDRFSAERPKGSFSTLEIQRTEQGDSAMYLCASSLTSSEQFFGQGTRLTVV.